A selection of T cell receptor beta chains follows, all from one sample in a study of T cell changes during pregnancy in multiple sclerosis. Clones were sequenced by immunoSEQ multiplex PCR, and TCRdb holds only the in-frame ones, with some missing. Among tens of thousands of clones, 90% to 95% were seen once, and the ten largest hold approximately 2.1%. The sample consisted of peripheral blood, taken in the second trimester of pregnancy. Receptors originate from a female donor in good health, enrolled as a control in a pregnancy study. CDR3s include the opening cysteine and the closing phenylalanine or tryptophan. The order of the fields is D gene, clone size, V gene, J gene, CDR3 protein, CDR3 DNA. A D gene is named only where the DNA matches it firmly. Some rows mark clone size as missing; the rest say once, few, many or name a class of expanded clone.

.	.	TRBV5-1	TRBJ2-7	CASSLGRPPLYEQYF	TGCGCCAGCAGCTTGGGGAGGCCTCCCCTCTACGAGCAGTACTTC
.	.	TRBV12-5	TRBJ1-1	CASGLTPPTQAFF	TGTGCTAGTGGTTTGACACCCCCCACGCAAGCTTTCTTT
.	.	TRBV5-1	TRBJ2-3	CASSADRTTDTQYF	TGCGCCAGCAGCGCTGACAGGACCACAGATACGCAGTATTTT
.	.	TRBV7-8	TRBJ1-1	CASRAQGTEAFF	TGTGCCAGCAGGGCGCAGGGAACTGAAGCTTTCTTT
.	.	TRBV7-8	TRBJ1-5	CASSLYQGDNQPQHF	TGTGCCAGCAGCTTATATCAGGGTGACAATCAGCCCCAGCATTTT
.	.	TRBV4-1	TRBJ2-5	CASSQDGGARQETQYF	TGCGCCAGCAGCCAAGATGGCGGGGCGAGACAAGAGACCCAGTACTTC
.	.	TRBV11-2	TRBJ1-3	CASSRGQQNTIYF	TGTGCCAGCAGCCGAGGACAGCAAAACACCATATATTTT
TRBD1	once	TRBV19	TRBJ1-2	CASSVRGRDYGYTF	TGTGCCAGTAGTGTCAGGGGGCGAGACTATGGCTACACCTTC
.	.	TRBV9	TRBJ1-5	CASSGNTNQPQHF	TGTGCCAGCAGCGGAAACACCAATCAGCCCCAGCATTTT
.	.	TRBV30	TRBJ1-1	CAWSASEQLNTEAFF	TGTGCCTGGAGTGCATCGGAACAGCTGAACACTGAAGCTTTCTTT
.	.	TRBV11-2	TRBJ1-3	CASSLTSDSYSGTIYF	TGTGCCAGCAGCTTAACGTCGGACAGCTACTCTGGTACCATATATTTT
.	.	TRBV4-1	TRBJ1-5	CASSQEWAPWQPQHF	TGCGCCAGCAGCCAAGAATGGGCCCCATGGCAGCCCCAGCATTTT
.	.	TRBV5-4	TRBJ2-5	CASSLEFFGGEETQYF	TGTGCCAGCAGCTTGGAGTTTTTCGGAGGTGAAGAGACCCAGTACTTC
.	once	TRBV2	TRBJ2-5	CASSGRMYQETQYF	TGTGCCAGCAGTGGTAGAATGTACCAAGAGACCCAGTACTTC
.	.	TRBV7-9	TRBJ2-3	CASSISGIGYTDTQYF	TGTGCCAGCAGCATTTCCGGGATAGGGTACACAGATACGCAGTATTTT
TRBD2	.	TRBV10-3	TRBJ2-2	CAINAREGSGELFF	TGTGCCATCAACGCCAGGGAGGGGTCCGGGGAGCTGTTTTTT
.	.	TRBV7-9	TRBJ1-1	CASSPIGQQAFF	TGTGCCAGCAGCCCAATTGGGCAGCAGGCTTTCTTT
.	.	TRBV7-9	TRBJ1-2	CADGGSGGYTF	TGTGCCGACGGGGGTAGCGGTGGCTACACCTTC
.	.	TRBV6-5	TRBJ2-3	CASRQDTYTQYF	TGTGCCAGCAGACAGGACACCTATACGCAGTATTTT
TRBD2	.	TRBV10-3	TRBJ2-1	CAISERTSGVNEQFF	TGTGCCATCAGCGAGAGGACTAGCGGGGTCAATGAGCAGTTCTTC